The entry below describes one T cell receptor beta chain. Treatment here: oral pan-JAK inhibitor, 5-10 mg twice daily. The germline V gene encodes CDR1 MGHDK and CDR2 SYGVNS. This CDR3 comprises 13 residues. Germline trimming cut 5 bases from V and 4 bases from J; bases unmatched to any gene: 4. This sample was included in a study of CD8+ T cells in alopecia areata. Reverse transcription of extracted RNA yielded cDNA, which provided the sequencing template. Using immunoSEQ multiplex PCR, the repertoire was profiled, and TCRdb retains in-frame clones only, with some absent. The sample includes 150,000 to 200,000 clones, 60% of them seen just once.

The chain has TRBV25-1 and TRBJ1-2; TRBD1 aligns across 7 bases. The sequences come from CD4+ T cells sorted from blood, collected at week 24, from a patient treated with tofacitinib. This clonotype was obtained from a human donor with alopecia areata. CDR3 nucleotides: TGTGCCAGCAGTCGGACAGGTATCTATGGCTACACCTTC. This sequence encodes CASSRTGIYGYTF.